This TCR beta chain is from a study of shared clonotypes between healthy human individuals. The naive CD8 population came from CD45RO-negative cells selected for CCR7, without terminally differentiated effector memory CD45RA+ cells. Trimming stripped 2 bases from V and 3 bases from J, with 14 bases between. CDR1 is MGHRA, CDR2 YSYEKL, per germline. The CDR3 covers 16 residues. Only in-frame clones appear in the TCRdb table, and some are missing; sequencing was by immunoSEQ multiplex PCR. The sample holds about 2 million clones, around 96% seen once. Of note for this clone: Its antigen is not known.

Study results and limitations: It was only blood that was sampled, and tissue repertoires likely differ. Several donors held about 4.6% of naive CD4 clonotypes in common. Lower generation probabilities were found for non-shared clonotypes than for those shared by all four donors. Relative to memory subsets, naive subsets generally showed larger estimated richness.

This sequence originates from a man between 18 and 35 years old in good health. The chain is built from TRBV4-1 and TRBJ2-1; the D gene is possibly TRBD2 (6 bases). The specimen was naive CD8+ T cells sorted from blood. CDR3 nucleotide sequence: TGCGCCAGCAGCCAACTCCCCCCGGGGGACTACAATGAGCAGTTCTTC. Protein sequence: CASSQLPPGDYNEQFF.